These 9 T cell receptor beta chains originate from one sample sequenced in a study of cytomegalovirus exposure and HLA in healthy donors. In the PCR, 60 Vbeta and 13 Jbeta primers were used. Produced via immunoSEQ multiplex PCR; TCRdb's table is partial and in-frame only. The sample carries some 70,000 clones, around 68% recorded once. The source material was PBMCs. The receptors were gathered from a woman aged 25 to 39 in good health and CMV-seronegative.

The gene calls are TRBV5-4 and TRBJ2-5, with 11 bases that match TRBD1. The CDR3 has 15 amino acids. Germline V gene sequence: CDR1 SGHNT, CDR2 YYREEE (reference sequence). V lost 3 bases to trimming and J lost 5 bases; unmatched junction nucleotides: 6. The CDR3 DNA sequence: TGTGCCAGCAGCTCACCGGGACAGGGGGGTGAGACCCAGTACTTC. Protein sequence: CASSSPGQGGETQYF.

This clone was picked up one time. The chain employs TRBV7-3 and TRBJ1-1; the D gene is possibly TRBD1 (6 bases). Trimming took 10 bases from V and 4 from J, leaving 19 bases between them. This CDR3 region has 14 residues. Germline CDR1 is SGHTA and CDR2 is FQGTGA. The CDR3 DNA reads TGTGCCACCAAACCAACAGGGTCGGCCACTGAAGCTTTCTTT. This translates into CATKPTGSATEAFF. The full variable domain, rest sourced from reference TRBV7-3 and TRBJ1-1, is GAGVSQTPSNKVTEKGKYVELRCDPISGHTALYWYRQSLGQGPEFLIYFQGTGAADDSGLPNDRFFAVRPEGSVSTLKIQRTERGDSAVYLCATKPTGSATEAFFGQGTRLTVV.

The chain is built from TRBV7-6 and TRBJ2-7; D is undetermined. The germline V gene encodes CDR1 SGHVS and CDR2 FNYEAQ. The CDR3 is made up of 13 amino acids. V gave up 2 bases and J gave up 4 bases, with 9 bases separating them. DNA of the CDR3: TGTGCCAGCAGCTTAACGTCCAGTTACGAGCAGTACTTC. Protein product: CASSLTSSYEQYF.

The genes are TRBV6-5 and TRBJ1-6; D may be TRBD1 (5 bases). The CDR3 loop spans 14 amino acids. The germline CDR1 and CDR2 sequences are MNHEY and SVGAGI. Trimming removed 5 bases from V and 4 bases from J, with 9 bases in between. For the CDR3, the DNA is TGTGCCAGCAGTCCAACAGGTTATAATTCACCCCTCCACTTT. Translation gives CASSPTGYNSPLHF.

The V and J genes are TRBV6-4 and TRBJ2-3, with 12 nucleotides matching TRBD2. Looked up from germline, CDR1 is MRHNA and CDR2 is SNTAGT. CDR3 length: 16 amino acids. The ends lost 1 base at V and 6 bases at J; junction bases unmatched: 5. DNA of the CDR3: TGTGCCAGCAGTGACTGGGCTAGCGGGGGGGCGGATACGCAGTATTTT. Protein sequence: CASSDWASGGADTQYF.

The chain joins TRBV6-6 to TRBJ2-1; possibly TRBD2 for D (5 bases). From germline, CDR1 is MNHNY and CDR2 SVGAGI (reference sequence). The germline V and J ends were trimmed by 6 bases and 7 bases, with 19 bases remaining between them. The CDR3 runs 15 residues. This CDR3 is CASSTTPPGVNEQFF. The CDR3 DNA sequence: TGTGCCAGCAGCACGACTCCCCCCGGGGTTAATGAGCAGTTCTTC.

This chain uses TRBV15 with TRBJ2-5; tentative D call: TRBD1 (6 bases). Per germline, CDR1 LNHNV and CDR2 YYDKDF (reference sequence). The V gene lost 1 base and the J gene lost 5 bases, with 11 bases spanning the gap. This CDR3 spans 14 amino acids. CDR3 in amino acids: CATSRGRGRETQYF. The CDR3 bases are TGTGCCACCAGCAGAGGCAGGGGTAGGGAGACCCAGTACTTC.

The rearrangement links TRBV15 to TRBJ2-3; D might be TRBD1 (6 bases). Germline lookup yields CDR1 LNHNV and CDR2 YYDKDF (reference sequence). V lost 0 bases, J lost 2 bases, and 12 bases lay in between. The CDR3 has 16 amino acids. The DNA of the CDR3 is TGTGCCACCAGCAGAGATAGGGGGTTATACACAGATACGCAGTATTTT. Encoded protein: CATSRDRGLYTDTQYF.

There are a few counts of this clone. The chain uses TRBV28 and TRBJ1-5; perhaps TRBD1 as D (6 bases). CDR3 length: 16 amino acids. Trimming took 5 bases from V and 4 from J, leaving 18 bases between them. Germline CDR1 MDHEN, CDR2 SYDVKM. For the CDR3, the DNA is TGTGCCAGCAGTCAAGGGGGTCAGAACTGGAATCAGCCCCAGCATTTT. Its translation: CASSQGGQNWNQPQHF.